Presented here are 30 T cell receptor beta chains from one specimen sequenced in a study of shared clonotypes between healthy human individuals. Assay: immunoSEQ multiplex PCR; the TCRdb copy retains only in-frame clones and omits some. The sample has around 700,000 clones; approximately 75% are singletons. Sequencing input: memory CD4+ T cells sorted from blood. Subset noted: CD45RA-negative fraction. These receptors were obtained from a woman in her twenties or thirties in good health.

CDR3 in amino acids: CASSTRYGTYEQYF. Here the CDR3 DNA reads TGTGCCAGTAGTACACGATACGGGACCTACGAGCAGTACTTC. This chain connects TRBV19 to TRBJ2-7; possibly TRBD2 for D (5 bases). V shed 4 bases and J shed 2 bases, with 12 bases lying between them. Looked up from germline, CDR1 is LNHDA and CDR2 is SQIVND (reference sequence). This CDR3 is 14 amino acids long.

The chain is built from TRBV7-2 and TRBJ2-1; tentatively, D is TRBD2 (6 bases). CDR1 is SGHTA and CDR2 is FQGNSA in the germline V gene. This CDR3 has 14 amino acids. The V and J ends lost 5 bases and 7 bases respectively, with 15 bases between them. The CDR3 DNA reads as TGTGCCAGCAGCCTTACGCGGGAACCAAATGAGCAGTTCTTC. Its protein product is CASSLTREPNEQFF.

This CDR3 reads CASAPGRLVADEQFF. In nucleotides, the CDR3 is TGTGCCAGCGCCCCCGGCAGACTAGTTGCGGATGAGCAGTTCTTC. The chain is built from TRBV6-5 and TRBJ2-1; weak D call: TRBD2 (6 bases). In germline, CDR1 is MNHEY, CDR2 SVGAGI. The CDR3 loop spans 15 amino acids. Trimming stripped 8 bases from V and 8 bases from J, with 22 bases between.

This clone was counted once. V is TRBV18 and J is TRBJ2-1; TRBD2 agrees at 8 bases. The CDR3 has 16 residues. V trimming: 0 bases; J trimming: 1 base; junction bases outside the gene matches: 2. CDR1 and CDR2 from the germline V gene are KGHSH and LQKENI. CDR3 in amino acids: CASSPPTSASYNEQFF. In DNA form, the CDR3 reads TGTGCCAGCTCACCACCGACTAGCGCATCCTACAATGAGCAGTTCTTC.

The rearrangement joins TRBV30 to TRBJ1-4; 10 bases align to TRBD1. Germline lookup yields CDR1 GTSNPN and CDR2 SVGIG (reference sequence). The V and J ends lost 7 bases and 6 bases, in that order; junction bases with no gene match: 8. CDR3 length: 14 amino acids. CDR3 nucleotide sequence: TGTGCCTACCAGGCCGGGACAGGGGATGAAAAACTGTTTTTT. It is translated as CAYQAGTGDEKLFF.

This chain's CDR3 is CASSPGDIFGGYTF. CDR3 coding DNA: TGTGCCAGCAGCCCAGGGGACATCTTTGGGGGCTACACCTTC. The chain joins TRBV27 to TRBJ1-2, with D possibly TRBD1 on 6 matching bases. Trimming stripped 6 bases from V and 8 bases from J, with 19 bases between. The CDR3 totals 14 residues. The germline gives CDR1 MNHEY, CDR2 SMNVEV (reference sequence).

J is TRBJ2-1 and V is TRBV18, with 8 bases identical to TRBD2. Germline V lookup: CDR1 KGHSH, CDR2 LQKENI. The CDR3 is 16 residues long. Trimming at V came to 3 bases and at J to 5 bases, leaving 9 bases not matched to a gene. The CDR3 protein is CASSPGLAGPDNEQFF. For the CDR3, the DNA is TGTGCCAGCTCACCCGGACTAGCAGGGCCCGACAATGAGCAGTTCTTC.

In the case of this clone: A much larger clone differs from this one at a single base, so this may be a read error. Other DNA sequences from this sample encode an identical CDR3 as well. V and J are TRBV5-1 and TRBJ1-4, with D possibly TRBD1 on 5 matching bases. Trimming took 0 bases from V and 4 from J, leaving 10 bases between them. CDR3 length: 15 residues. Per germline, CDR1 SGHRS and CDR2 YFSETQ. The CDR3 nucleotides are TGCGCCAGCAGCTTGGGAGACAGAGATAATGAAAAACTGTTTTTT. Translation gives CASSLGDRDNEKLFF.

This clone was picked up one time. The rearrangement joins TRBV28 to TRBJ2-7; TRBD1 might be the D (6 bases). V gave up 6 bases and J gave up 4 bases, with 16 bases separating them. This CDR3 has 14 amino acids. Germline CDR1 reads MDHEN; CDR2 reads SYDVKM. CDR3 nucleotides: TGTGCCAGCAGGGGGGCAGGATTAATATACGAGCAGTACTTC. This sequence encodes CASRGAGLIYEQYF.

The gene calls are TRBV4-1 and TRBJ1-2, with TRBD1 as a possible D gene (6 bases). The CDR3 is 14 residues long. From germline, CDR1 is MGHRA and CDR2 YSYEKL. V was pared by 8 bases and J by 4 bases, with 17 bases between. As DNA, the CDR3 is TGCGCCAGCTCACAAATGGGAGGGGGCTATGGCTACACCTTC. This translates into CASSQMGGGYGYTF.

V gene TRBV9 combines with J gene TRBJ2-2; TRBD1 agrees at 7 bases. The CDR3 covers 15 residues. CDR1 and CDR2 (germline): SGDLS, YYNGEE. J was trimmed by 5 bases and V by 1 base; bases with no gene match: 5. The CDR3 nucleotides read TGTGCCAGCAGCGTAACAAACAGGGGAACCGGGGAGCTGTTTTTT. Protein product: CASSVTNRGTGELFF.

The chain combines TRBV7-2 with TRBJ2-4, with 7 bases matching TRBD1. Trimming cost V 1 base and J 12 bases; bases outside gene matches: 9. The CDR3 covers 14 residues. Germline CDR1 and CDR2: SGHTA and FQGNSA. The CDR3 DNA reads TGTGCCAGCAGCTTAGGACAGGGTGGTTTCTCTCAGTACTTC. The encoded protein is CASSLGQGGFSQYF.

The chain has TRBV27 and TRBJ1-4; D gene unclear. Trimming removed 4 bases from V and 7 bases from J, with 16 bases in between. The CDR3 covers 15 residues. CDR1 and CDR2 from the germline V gene are MNHEY and SMNVEV (reference sequence). Here the CDR3 DNA reads TGTGCCAGCAGTTCCCTTGGGATCCATGGTGAAAAACTGTTTTTT. It encodes CASSSLGIHGEKLFF.

This clone was seen a single time. The rearrangement links TRBV5-1 to TRBJ2-7; 8 bases line up with TRBD2. Germline trimming cut 5 bases from V and 2 bases from J; bases unmatched to any gene: 9. This CDR3 has 15 amino acids. CDR1 SGHRS and CDR2 YFSETQ come from the germline V gene. The CDR3 DNA reads TGCGCCAGCAGAATATCTGGGCGGGGGGCCTACGAGCAGTACTTC. Encoded protein: CASRISGRGAYEQYF. The complete variable domain, with remaining parts taken from reference TRBV5-1 and TRBJ2-7, reads KAGVTQTPRYLIKTRGQQVTLSCSPISGHRSVSWYQQTPGQGLQFLFEYFSETQRNKGNFPGRFSGRQFSNSRSEMNVSTLELGDSALYLCASRISGRGAYEQYFGPGTRLTVT.

The chain is built from TRBV5-1 and TRBJ2-5; no firm D call. Germline assignment: CDR1 SGHRS and CDR2 YFSETQ. This CDR3 contains 15 residues. V lost 3 bases to trimming and J lost 3 bases, with 15 bases between them. As DNA, the CDR3 is TGCGCCAGCAGCTGGGCTCGGCGGAACGAAGAGACCCAGTACTTC. Protein: CASSWARRNEETQYF.

This chain links TRBV6-5 with TRBJ1-1; D not certain. There are 11 residues in the CDR3. The germline CDR1 and CDR2 sequences are MNHEY and SVGAGI. Trimming shortened V by 4 bases and J by 7 bases, and 7 bases separated the two germline ends. The DNA for the CDR3 is TGTGCCAGCAGTTTCTCGGGTGAAGCTTTCTTT. It translates to CASSFSGEAFF.

The table lists this clone with a count of one. CDR3 region: CASSQVLANTIYF. The CDR3 DNA is TGTGCCAGCAGCCAAGTGCTAGCAAACACCATATATTTT. This chain joins TRBV14 and TRBJ1-3; unclear D gene. Trimming cost V 1 base and J 6 bases, with 7 bases left between them. The germline gives CDR1 SGHDN, CDR2 FVKESK. The CDR3 runs to 13 residues. The full variable domain, in which reference TRBV14 and TRBJ1-3 provide the parts outside the CDR3, is EAGVTQFPSHSVIEKGQTVTLRCDPISGHDNLYWYRRVMGKEIKFLLHFVKESKQDESGMPNNRFLAERTGGTYSTLKVQPAELEDSGVYFCASSQVLANTIYFGEGSWLTVV.

This clone has more than one count but fewer than ten. The chain carries TRBV5-1 and TRBJ2-3, with TRBD1 matching over 8 bases. Germline CDR1 is SGHRS and CDR2 is YFSETQ. The CDR3 runs 15 residues. The V gene end was trimmed by 6 bases and the J gene end by 5 bases; junction bases not matched to a gene: 11. This CDR3 reads CASNRGQVLGDTQYF. Here the CDR3 DNA reads TGCGCCAGCAACCGGGGACAGGTCCTTGGAGATACGCAGTATTTT. The full variable domain, rest sourced from reference TRBV5-1 and TRBJ2-3, is KAGVTQTPRYLIKTRGQQVTLSCSPISGHRSVSWYQQTPGQGLQFLFEYFSETQRNKGNFPGRFSGRQFSNSRSEMNVSTLELGDSALYLCASNRGQVLGDTQYFGPGTRLTVL.

The CDR3 nucleotides read TGTGCCAGCAGTTTCGGGACAGCTAATCAGCCCCAGCATTTT. This codes for CASSFGTANQPQHF. The chain combines TRBV6-5 with TRBJ1-5; 7 bases line up with TRBD1. V lost 4 bases to trimming and J lost 4 bases; unmatched junction nucleotides: 4. The CDR3 sequence is 14 residues long. In germline, CDR1 is MNHEY, CDR2 SVGAGI.

Points on this clone: The same CDR3 is also encoded by other DNA sequences in this sample. The gene calls are TRBV7-9 and TRBJ1-2; the D is unclear. There are 14 residues in the CDR3. V was shortened by 5 bases and J by 3 bases, with 13 bases between the two germline ends. From germline, CDR1 is SEHNR and CDR2 FQNEAQ (reference sequence). CDR3 nucleotides: TGTGCCAGCAGCCCCCTCGGCGGATACTATGGCTACACCTTC. It encodes CASSPLGGYYGYTF.

The gene calls are TRBV6-6 and TRBJ2-7; 7 nucleotides line up with TRBD2. Germline values: CDR1 MNHNY, CDR2 SVGAGI (reference sequence). The length of the CDR3 is 13 residues. The V and J ends lost 6 bases and 0 bases, in that order; junction bases with no gene match: 2. As DNA, the CDR3 is TGTGCCAGCAGGGCTAGCGGCTCCTACGAGCAGTACTTC. Amino acids: CASRASGSYEQYF.

The chain recombines TRBV2 with TRBJ2-6; D remains unclear. Germline V CDR1 and CDR2: SNHLY, FYNNEI. The CDR3 consists of 15 residues. With 4 bases removed from V and 0 bases from J, the gap between germline ends came to 7 bases. CDR3: CASSVESSGANVLTF. In nucleotides, the CDR3 is TGTGCCAGCAGTGTGGAGAGCTCTGGGGCCAACGTCCTGACTTTC.

The chain recombines TRBV5-6 with TRBJ2-3, with D perhaps matching TRBD1 (6 bases). With 4 bases removed from V and 5 bases from J, the gap between germline ends came to 17 bases. This CDR3 is built from 15 residues. Germline V CDR1 and CDR2: SGHDT, YYEEEE. The CDR3 reads CASSPVLGAQDTQYF. CDR3 nucleotides: TGTGCCAGCAGCCCAGTGCTGGGGGCGCAAGATACGCAGTATTTT. The variable domain in full, completed from reference TRBV5-6 and TRBJ2-3, reads DAGVTQSPTHLIKTRGQQVTLRCSPKSGHDTVSWYQQALGQGPQFIFQYYEEEERQRGNFPDRFSGHQFPNYSSELNVNALLLGDSALYLCASSPVLGAQDTQYFGPGTRLTVL.

This clone has ten or more counts. The rearrangement links TRBV29-1 to TRBJ2-3, with D maybe TRBD1 (6 bases). CDR1 and CDR2 from the germline V gene are SQVTM and ANQGSEA. The CDR3 length is 13 residues. V was cut by 8 bases and J by 5 bases, with 17 bases left in between. CDR3 sequence reads: CSFDRQFGDTQYF. The CDR3 nucleotides read TGCAGCTTCGACAGGCAGTTCGGAGATACGCAGTATTTT.

The chain combines TRBV14 with TRBJ1-1; D is perhaps TRBD1 (5 bases). Trimming took 0 bases from V and 2 from J, leaving 13 bases between them. Looked up from germline, CDR1 is SGHDN and CDR2 is FVKESK. CDR3 length equals 16 residues. The CDR3 protein is CASSQDIGAGNTEAFF. For the CDR3, the DNA is TGTGCCAGCAGCCAAGACATCGGGGCCGGAAACACTGAAGCTTTCTTT.

This clone was recorded a few times. The chain uses TRBV7-2 and TRBJ1-5; the D gene is possibly TRBD1 (5 bases). V gave up 3 bases and J gave up 9 bases, with 21 bases separating them. Germline CDR1 reads SGHTA; CDR2 reads FQGNSA. This CDR3 contains 16 residues. The CDR3 here is CASSLAGGTSSRPQHF. The CDR3 coding sequence is TGTGCCAGCAGCTTGGCGGGCGGGACCTCCAGTAGGCCCCAGCATTTT.

This clone was detected only a few times. This chain joins TRBV7-9 and TRBJ1-6; 7 bases are a match to TRBD1. The CDR3 totals 15 residues. Germline CDR1 reads SEHNR; CDR2 reads FQNEAQ (reference sequence). Trimming cost V 5 bases and J 7 bases; bases outside gene matches: 8. The CDR3 loop is CASSQATGKNSPLHF. The CDR3 DNA is TGTGCCAGCAGCCAGGCGACAGGGAAAAATTCACCCCTCCACTTT.

In nucleotides, the CDR3 is TGTGCCAGCAGCTTAAACCGGGAACGGAGCACTGAAGCTTTCTTT. Its protein product is CASSLNRERSTEAFF. The V gene is TRBV7-9, the J gene TRBJ1-1; unclear D gene. The CDR3 has 15 amino acids. Germline V gives CDR1 SEHNR, CDR2 FQNEAQ (reference sequence). The V end was cut by 2 bases, the J end by 4 bases, with 14 bases between.

The V gene is TRBV11-3, the J gene TRBJ2-6, with TRBD2 matching over 7 bases. J was trimmed by 2 bases and V by 2 bases; bases with no gene match: 0. The V gene's germline CDR1 is SGHNT and CDR2 YENEEA. The length of the CDR3 is 15 residues. The CDR3 nucleotides are TGTGCCAGCAGCTTAAGCGGGGCTGGGGCCAACGTCCTGACTTTC. This sequence encodes CASSLSGAGANVLTF.

The chain is built from TRBV10-1 and TRBJ2-1; 8 bases are a match to TRBD1. V lost 2 bases to trimming and J lost 8 bases; unmatched junction nucleotides: 11. Germline CDR1 and CDR2: WNHNN and SYGVQD (reference sequence). The CDR3 loop spans 16 amino acids. Written as DNA, the CDR3 is TGCGCCAGCAGTGAGATTGGGCAGGGGGCAGGGGATGAGCAGTTCTTC. Its translation is CASSEIGQGAGDEQFF.